The 24 T cell receptor beta chains below all came from one sample that was sequenced in a study of T cell changes during pregnancy in multiple sclerosis (dated by TCRdb to the late 2010s). Receptor libraries were prepared by the immunoSEQ multiplex PCR assay. TCRdb holds this immuneACCESS table with in-frame rearrangements only. Some clones are missing; in checked studies, unresolved V genes explain under half, and the rest has no known cause. Present in this sample are tens of thousands of clones, 92% of which were seen just once. The ten largest account for approximately 0.2% of the sample. Sequencing was performed on CD4+ T cells from peripheral blood mononuclear cells, taken in the second trimester of pregnancy. The origin of the receptors is a female donor with multiple sclerosis, enrolled in a pregnancy study.

This CDR3 is CASSPYMEGGSGANVLTF. The DNA for the CDR3 is TGTGCCAGCTCACCGTATATGGAAGGGGGCTCTGGGGCCAACGTCCTGACTTTC. This chain joins TRBV18 and TRBJ2-6; TRBD1 might be the D (6 bases). V lost 3 bases to trimming and J lost 0 bases, with 15 bases between them. This CDR3 is built from 18 residues. Germline-derived CDR1 and CDR2 are KGHSH and LQKENI. Full variable domain (missing parts from reference TRBV18 and TRBJ2-6): NAGVMQNPRHLVRRRGQEARLRCSPMKGHSHVYWYRQLPEEGLKFMVYLQKENIIDESGMPKERFSAEFPKEGPSILRIQQVVRGDSAAYFCASSPYMEGGSGANVLTFGAGSRLTVL.

The CDR3 DNA reads TGTGCAAGTCGCTTAGTCTATACAGGGGGCGGGCAGCCCCAGCATTTT. Its translation is CASRLVYTGGGQPQHF. This chain joins TRBV12-2 and TRBJ1-5; TRBD1 was called by the table and not checked on the DNA. TRBV12-2 is labeled a pseudogene. The CDR3 has 16 amino acids.

The chain uses TRBV6-1 and TRBJ2-7, with D hard to call. Between the trimmed V and J ends, which lost 3 bases and 1 base, there was a span of 10 bases. Germline V CDR1 and CDR2: MNHNS, SASEGT. This CDR3 region has 14 residues. CDR3 region: CASSDRPTSYEQYF. CDR3 DNA: TGTGCCAGCAGTGACCGTCCGACATCCTACGAGCAGTACTTC.

The V gene is TRBV13, the J gene TRBJ1-2; no reliable D call. Trimming removed 7 bases at V and 2 bases at J, with 14 bases between. Germline loops: CDR1 PRHDT, CDR2 FYEKMQ (reference sequence). The CDR3 runs 14 residues. CDR3 residues: CASTSPGRNYGYTF. In nucleotides, the CDR3 is TGTGCCAGCACCTCGCCGGGGAGAAACTATGGCTACACCTTC. Looking up the rest from reference TRBV13 and TRBJ1-2 gives the full variable domain: AAGVIQSPRHLIKEKRETATLKCYPIPRHDTVYWYQQGPGQDPQFLISFYEKMQSDKGSIPDRFSAQQFSDYHSELNMSSLELGDSALYFCASTSPGRNYGYTFGSGTRLTVV.

This chain connects TRBV19 to TRBJ2-5, with 9 bases aligning to TRBD1. This CDR3 has 15 amino acids. The V gene end was trimmed by 6 bases and the J gene end by 1 base; junction bases not matched to a gene: 6. Germline CDR1 reads LNHDA; CDR2 reads SQIVND (reference sequence). The CDR3 DNA sequence: TGTGCCAGTAGGGGGACAGGGACCCGCCAAGAGACCCAGTACTTC. As protein: CASRGTGTRQETQYF.

The count of this clone is one. The CDR3 DNA follows: TGTGCCAGCAGCTCCTATAGCGGACACGGGGAGCTGTTTTTT. Its protein is CASSSYSGHGELFF. The chain employs TRBV5-5 and TRBJ2-2, with TRBD2 as a possible D gene (6 bases). The V gene's germline CDR1 is SGHKS and CDR2 YYEKEE (reference sequence). V gave up 3 bases and J gave up 7 bases, with 13 bases separating them. This CDR3 region has 14 residues.

The chain has TRBV2 and TRBJ1-5; 8 bases agree with TRBD1. The CDR3 has 16 residues. Trimming removed 4 bases from V and 0 bases from J; junction bases left unmatched: 5. Germline V gene lookup returns CDR1 SNHLY and CDR2 FYNNEI. The CDR3 DNA sequence: TGTGCCAGCAGTGGTTCAGGGGGCGATAGCAATCAGCCCCAGCATTTT. It specifies CASSGSGGDSNQPQHF.

This sequence joins TRBV5-1 and TRBJ2-3, with 7 nucleotides matching TRBD2. This CDR3 region has 15 residues. J lost 0 bases, V lost 3 bases, and 4 bases had no gene match. Per the germline V gene, CDR1 is SGHRS and CDR2 is YFSETQ. DNA for the CDR3: TGCGCCAGCAGCTATGGTAGCGGGAGCACAGATACGCAGTATTTT. The encoded protein is CASSYGSGSTDTQYF. The full variable domain, with the rest looked up from reference TRBV5-1 and TRBJ2-3, is KAGVTQTPRYLIKTRGQQVTLSCSPISGHRSVSWYQQTPGQGLQFLFEYFSETQRNKGNFPGRFSGRQFSNSRSEMNVSTLELGDSALYLCASSYGSGSTDTQYFGPGTRLTVL.

The J gene is TRBJ2-7, the V gene TRBV5-5, with 12 bases fitting TRBD2. CDR1 SGHKS and CDR2 YYEKEE come from the germline V gene (reference sequence). V trimming: 2 bases; J trimming: 4 bases; junction bases outside the gene matches: 13. There are 18 residues in the CDR3. CDR3 nucleotide sequence: TGTGCCAGCAGCTTATCCCCCCGCATGACTAGCGGGAGTTACGAGCAGTACTTC. This translates into CASSLSPRMTSGSYEQYF. The full variable domain, rest sourced from reference TRBV5-5 and TRBJ2-7, is DAGVTQSPTHLIKTRGQQVTLRCSPISGHKSVSWYQQVLGQGPQFIFQYYEKEERGRGNFPDRFSARQFPNYSSELNVNALLLGDSALYLCASSLSPRMTSGSYEQYFGPGTRLTVT.

This chain joins TRBV6-1 and TRBJ2-5; 10 positions agree with TRBD1. The CDR3 contains 15 residues. Germline CDR1 and CDR2: MNHNS and SASEGT. With 8 bases clipped from V and 2 bases from J, the junction kept 8 bases outside the gene matches. The CDR3 nucleotides are TGTGCCAGCTTCCGGGACAGGGGACGTCAAGAGACCCAGTACTTC. Translation: CASFRDRGRQETQYF.

This clone was picked up a small number of times. CDR3: CATSGRNTGELFF. The CDR3 bases are TGTGCCACTAGCGGAAGGAACACCGGGGAGCTGTTTTTT. This chain connects TRBV10-3 to TRBJ2-2; 7 bases match TRBD2. CDR1 and CDR2 from the germline V gene are ENHRY and SYGVKD. The CDR3 contains 13 residues. Losses at the gene ends were 10 bases for V and 1 base for J; bases not matched to a gene: 3.

The V and J genes are TRBV7-9 and TRBJ1-2, with D possibly matching TRBD1 (5 bases). The V gene lost 6 bases and the J gene lost 2 bases, with 10 bases spanning the gap. Germline lookup yields CDR1 SEHNR and CDR2 FQNEAQ (reference sequence). The CDR3 consists of 13 residues. The CDR3 nucleotides are TGTGCCAGCAGTCCCCAGGGCAACTATGGCTACACCTTC. Its translation is CASSPQGNYGYTF.

The count of this clone is one. The V and J genes are TRBV27 and TRBJ2-7, with D perhaps matching TRBD2 (6 bases). The CDR3 totals 14 residues. V was pared by 0 bases and J by 5 bases, with 11 bases between. CDR1 and CDR2 (germline): MNHEY, SMNVEV (reference sequence). This chain's CDR3 is CASSLSGRPNEQYF. CDR3 in DNA: TGTGCCAGCAGTTTATCCGGGAGACCCAACGAGCAGTACTTC.

In this sample, this clone turned up a few times. The chain recombines TRBV5-1 with TRBJ2-2; 12 bases are a match to TRBD2. The CDR3 spans 15 residues. The V gene's germline CDR1 is SGHRS and CDR2 YFSETQ. V was clipped by 5 bases and J by 5 bases; unmatched bases: 4. CDR3 in amino acids: CASSRLAGETGELFF. CDR3 nucleotide sequence: TGCGCCAGCAGTAGACTAGCGGGAGAAACCGGGGAGCTGTTTTTT.

By share, this clone ranks as medium-sized. The gene calls are TRBV6-1 and TRBJ1-5; D is perhaps TRBD1 (6 bases). This CDR3 is built from 13 residues. V lost 6 bases, J lost 9 bases, and 15 bases lay in between. The germline gives CDR1 MNHNS, CDR2 SASEGT. Here the CDR3 reads CASRDSPELPQHF. The CDR3 DNA is TGTGCCAGCAGGGACAGTCCGGAATTGCCCCAGCATTTT.

The rearrangement uses TRBV6-5 and TRBJ2-7; 7 bases map to TRBD1. Germline values: CDR1 MNHEY, CDR2 SVGAGI. After removal of 7 bases from V and 7 bases from J, the junction contained 13 bases not matched to a gene. This CDR3 region has 14 residues. The CDR3 reads CASTTFGQVREQYF. CDR3 DNA sequence: TGTGCCAGCACCACATTTGGACAGGTTAGGGAGCAGTACTTC.

CDR3 sequence reads: CASKRTSGRTEQYF. The CDR3 region has the DNA TGTGCCAGCAAAAGGACTAGCGGGAGGACCGAGCAGTACTTC. The V call is TRBV6-5, the J call TRBJ2-7, with 14 positions matching TRBD2. V lost 7 bases, J lost 6 bases, and 5 bases stayed unmatched. The length of the CDR3 is 14 residues. Germline V CDR1 and CDR2: MNHEY, SVGAGI.

Only one count was recorded for this clone. The rearrangement links TRBV5-1 to TRBJ2-7; D might be TRBD2 (5 bases). Per germline, CDR1 SGHRS and CDR2 YFSETQ. The CDR3 spans 17 residues. The V end lost 2 bases, the J end lost 7 bases, and 25 bases lay between the germline ends. The CDR3 DNA follows: TGCGCCAGCAGCTTTGCCGTCTCTCGCGGTGAGACGGGGGAGCAGTACTTC. Amino acid sequence: CASSFAVSRGETGEQYF.

The chain combines TRBV5-1 with TRBJ2-1; a weak D match, TRBD2 (5 bases). Germline values: CDR1 SGHRS, CDR2 YFSETQ. The CDR3 sequence is 18 residues long. With 2 bases removed from V and 2 bases from J, the gap between germline ends came to 20 bases. The CDR3 bases are TGCGCCAGCAGCTTAATGAGCCAGCGGCATGGAACCTACAATGAGCAGTTCTTC. This gives the protein CASSLMSQRHGTYNEQFF.

The V and J genes are TRBV15 and TRBJ1-3, with 9 bases lining up with TRBD1. The length of the CDR3 is 15 residues. Germline lookup yields CDR1 LNHNV and CDR2 YYDKDF (reference sequence). J gave up 7 bases and V 3 bases, and 7 bases lay outside the gene matches. DNA for the CDR3: TGTGCCACCAGCAGTAGGGACAGGGCAGCGAACACCATATATTTT. Residues: CATSSRDRAANTIYF. The full variable domain, completed using reference TRBV15 and TRBJ1-3, is DAMVIQNPRYQVTQFGKPVTLSCSQTLNHNVMYWYQQKSSQAPKLLFHYYDKDFNNEADTPDNFQSRRPNTSFCFLDIRSPGLGDTAMYLCATSSRDRAANTIYFGEGSWLTVV.

The V call is TRBV2, the J call TRBJ2-7, with 7 nucleotides matching TRBD1. V was clipped by 1 base and J by 4 bases; unmatched bases: 4. In germline, CDR1 is SNHLY, CDR2 FYNNEI. The CDR3 loop spans 14 amino acids. CDR3 loop: CASSEETGLYEQYF. The DNA for the CDR3 is TGTGCCAGCAGTGAAGAGACAGGGTTATACGAGCAGTACTTC.

The rearrangement uses TRBV21-1 and TRBJ2-1; the table gives TRBD1 as D, unverified against the DNA. TRBV21-1 is noted as a pseudogene. This CDR3 region has 16 residues. This CDR3 is CASSKGKGQEYNEQFF. The CDR3 DNA follows: TGTGCCAGCAGCAAAGGTAAGGGACAGGAATACAATGAGCAGTTCTTC.

The chain carries TRBV6-1 and TRBJ2-1; D call uncertain. Germline lookup yields CDR1 MNHNS and CDR2 SASEGT. The CDR3 has 15 amino acids. The V gene lost 5 bases and the J gene lost 2 bases, with 13 bases spanning the gap. The CDR3 bases are TGTGCCAGCAGTCCCGCGAACGCTCCCTACAATGAGCAGTTCTTC. Its translation is CASSPANAPYNEQFF.

This clone has only one observation. The chain carries TRBV7-3 and TRBJ2-1, with a weak D call TRBD2 (5 bases). The CDR3 sequence is 15 residues long. Germline lookup yields CDR1 SGHTA and CDR2 FQGTGA. V gave up 4 bases and J gave up 4 bases, with 14 bases separating them. CDR3 coding DNA: TGTGCCAGCAGCTCTGGTAGCGCCTCTTACAATGAGCAGTTCTTC. Translating gives CASSSGSASYNEQFF. The variable domain in full, completed from reference TRBV7-3 and TRBJ2-1, reads GAGVSQTPSNKVTEKGKYVELRCDPISGHTALYWYRQSLGQGPEFLIYFQGTGAADDSGLPNDRFFAVRPEGSVSTLKIQRTERGDSAVYLCASSSGSASYNEQFFGPGTRLTVL.